The 4 T cell receptor beta chains below were found in one sample sequenced in a study of cytomegalovirus exposure and HLA in healthy donors. PCR primers comprised 60 Vbeta and 13 Jbeta primers. The data were produced by immunoSEQ multiplex PCR, yet TCRdb's version contains in-frame clones alone and is incomplete. The sample contains about 50,000 clones, roughly 80% of which appear only once. Sequencing was carried out using PBMCs. The receptors stem from a man aged 30 to 45 in good health and CMV-seronegative.

The chain links TRBV5-1 to TRBJ2-2, with a weak D call TRBD2 (6 bases). CDR1 and CDR2 from the germline V gene are SGHRS and YFSETQ. The CDR3 loop spans 16 amino acids. V dropped 0 bases and J dropped 3 bases, with 12 bases sitting between them. The chain's CDR3 is CASSLEEGVDTGELFF. CDR3 nucleotide sequence: TGCGCCAGCAGCTTGGAGGAGGGAGTCGACACCGGGGAGCTGTTTTTT.

By frequency in the sample, this clone is medium-sized. The chain recombines TRBV5-1 with TRBJ2-7, with 8 bases fitting TRBD1. Unmatched junction bases numbered 7, after V lost 3 bases and J lost 2 bases. The V gene's germline CDR1 is SGHRS and CDR2 YFSETQ. This CDR3 is built from 15 residues. For the CDR3, the DNA is TGCGCCAGCAGCTACGGACAGGGAAGGCCCTACGAGCAGTACTTC. Encoded protein: CASSYGQGRPYEQYF. Complete variable domain (other parts from reference TRBV5-1 and TRBJ2-7): KAGVTQTPRYLIKTRGQQVTLSCSPISGHRSVSWYQQTPGQGLQFLFEYFSETQRNKGNFPGRFSGRQFSNSRSEMNVSTLELGDSALYLCASSYGQGRPYEQYFGPGTRLTVT.

This chain links TRBV30 with TRBJ2-3, with TRBD2 identical over 9 bases. Germline-derived CDR1 and CDR2 are GTSNPN and SVGIG (reference sequence). The CDR3 has 15 residues. The trim removed 4 bases at V and 2 bases at J, leaving 7 bases unmatched. CDR3 in amino acids: CAWTSRGGFTDTQYF. As DNA, the CDR3 is TGTGCCTGGACGTCGCGGGGGGGCTTCACAGATACGCAGTATTTT.

The J gene is TRBJ2-3, the V gene TRBV9; D might be TRBD2 (5 bases). Trimming pared 7 bases from V and 3 bases from J, leaving 12 bases between. The CDR3 extends over 13 amino acids. In germline, CDR1 is SGDLS, CDR2 YYNGEE. The CDR3 here is CASGSGRTDTQYF. CDR3 in DNA: TGTGCCAGCGGTTCGGGAAGGACAGATACGCAGTATTTT. The full variable domain, with the rest looked up from reference TRBV9 and TRBJ2-3, is DSGVTQTPKHLITATGQRVTLRCSPRSGDLSVYWYQQSLDQGLQFLIQYYNGEERAKGNILERFSAQQFPDLHSELNLSSLELGDSALYFCASGSGRTDTQYFGPGTRLTVL.